This is a list of T cell receptor beta chains from one sample in a study of blood T cell repertoires in COVID-19. The protocol was immunoSEQ multiplex PCR, while the TCRdb copy is restricted to in-frame clones and leaves out a portion. Of 100,000 to 150,000 clones in the sample, 70% to 75% were seen once. Material for sequencing was peripheral blood. These receptors all come from a man aged 80 or over with COVID-19, enrolled during active disease. Each CDR3 is given with its conserved first and last residue. The D gene is left open where the match is weak. Size is omitted from some rows. Given values are once, few, many or a class for expanded clones.

TRBJ2-1	13	once	TRBV7-3	NA	TGTGCCAGCAGCATAAAGACTAGCAATGAGCAGTTCTTC	CASSIKTSNEQFF
TRBJ2-7	15	NA	TRBV4-1	NA	TGCGCCAGCAGCCAAGACGGGATTATCGAATACGAGCAGTACTTC	CASSQDGIIEYEQYF
TRBJ1-2	14	NA	TRBV6-5	NA	TGTGCCAGCAGTTACGACAGGACAGACTATGGCTACACCTTC	CASSYDRTDYGYTF
TRBJ2-3	15	NA	TRBV9	TRBD2	TGTGCCAGCAGCGTAGTAAGCGGGAGTCTCGATACGCAGTATTTT	CASSVVSGSLDTQYF
TRBJ2-7	16	NA	TRBV3-1/TRBV3-2	TRBD2	TGTGCCAGCAGCCAAGAACGAGCTAGCGGGAACAACGAGCAGTACTTC	CASSQERASGNNEQYF
TRBJ1-5	17	NA	TRBV7-3	NA	TGTGCCAGCAGCTGTTATGAGACCCGACGGGGCAATCAGCCCCAGCATTTT	CASSCYETRRGNQPQHF
TRBJ2-7	15	NA	TRBV2	TRBD2	TGTGCCAGCAGGTCCCGTAGCGGGGGGGCCTACGAGCAGTACTTC	CASRSRSGGAYEQYF
TRBJ1-2	14	NA	TRBV10-3	NA	TGTGCCGCCCGAGATACAGGGAGTAGCTATGGCTACACCTTC	CAARDTGSSYGYTF
TRBJ1-1	15	NA	TRBV15	NA	TGTGCCACCAGCAGAGATTACGGGGGGCACACTGAAGCTTTCTTT	CATSRDYGGHTEAFF
TRBJ1-1	13	NA	TRBV11-2	NA	TGTGCCAGCAGCCGGTTAGTAGAGACTGAAGCTTTCTTT	CASSRLVETEAFF
TRBJ2-6	15	NA	TRBV3-1/TRBV3-2	NA	TGTGCCAGCAGCCATTCAGGGTCTGGGGCCAACGTCCTGACTTTC	CASSHSGSGANVLTF
TRBJ2-2	16	NA	TRBV7-6	TRBD2	TGTGCCAGCAGCTTAATGGGACTAGGTTTTTCCGGGGAGCTGTTTTTT	CASSLMGLGFSGELFF
TRBJ1-5	17	NA	TRBV19	NA	TGTGCCAGTAGTACGGTTAGGGGGTCGTATAGCAATCAGCCCCAGCATTTT	CASSTVRGSYSNQPQHF
TRBJ2-3	15	NA	TRBV15	TRBD1	TGTGCCACCAGCAGAGGGGACAGCAGCACAGATACGCAGTATTTT	CATSRGDSSTDTQYF